This entry lists 26 T cell receptor beta chains sequenced from one sample in a study of cytomegalovirus exposure and HLA in healthy donors. PCR involved 60 Vbeta and 13 Jbeta primers. Produced via immunoSEQ multiplex PCR; TCRdb's table is partial and in-frame only. The table records about 78,000 clones, roughly 84% of them present only once. Sequenced material: PBMCs. The receptors here all came from a woman between 45 and 60 years old in good health and CMV-seronegative.

The chain carries TRBV29-1 and TRBJ2-4, with 8 nucleotides matching TRBD2. CDR1 and CDR2 (germline): SQVTM, ANQGSEA. CDR3 length equals 13 residues. J lost 9 bases, V lost 6 bases, and 10 bases had no gene match. The CDR3 DNA reads TGCAGCGTCGAGACCAGCGGGAGCGGCATTCAGTACTTC. It is translated as CSVETSGSGIQYF.

The chain joins TRBV10-3 to TRBJ2-2; D may be TRBD1 (6 bases). Germline V gene data show CDR1 as ENHRY and CDR2 as SYGVKD. The V end was cut by 5 bases, the J end by 5 bases, with 15 bases between. The CDR3 sequence is 15 residues long. DNA for the CDR3: TGTGCCATCAGTCCCCCTTCAGGGGAAACCGGGGAGCTGTTTTTT. Encoded protein: CAISPPSGETGELFF.

This sequence joins TRBV27 and TRBJ1-2; the D gene is possibly TRBD1 (5 bases). CDR3 length: 14 residues. Germline values: CDR1 MNHEY, CDR2 SMNVEV (reference sequence). Trimming took 0 bases from V and 1 from J, leaving 6 bases between them. The CDR3 is CASSLSGLNYGYTF. The CDR3 DNA is TGTGCCAGCAGTTTATCGGGACTTAACTATGGCTACACCTTC.

This sequence joins TRBV5-6 and TRBJ2-1; D gene unclear. Trimming cost V 1 base and J 5 bases, with 10 bases left between them. The CDR3 is 14 amino acids. Germline CDR1 and CDR2: SGHDT and YYEEEE. CDR3 DNA sequence: TGTGCCAGCAGCTTGTTAATCAACAACAATGAGCAGTTCTTC. Its translation is CASSLLINNNEQFF.

The chain couples TRBV28 to TRBJ2-7, with D maybe TRBD1 (6 bases). The germline V gene encodes CDR1 MDHEN and CDR2 SYDVKM. V gave up 5 bases and J gave up 2 bases, with 16 bases separating them. This CDR3 contains 15 residues. For the CDR3, the DNA is TGTGCCAGCAGTCCACCGGGACACCTTCCCTACGAGCAGTACTTC. Translation gives CASSPPGHLPYEQYF.

This clone was recorded once. This sequence joins TRBV7-9 and TRBJ2-7; D is possibly TRBD2 (6 bases). V lost 5 bases to trimming and J lost 2 bases, with 10 bases between them. The CDR3 consists of 13 residues. Germline assignment: CDR1 SEHNR and CDR2 FQNEAQ (reference sequence). The CDR3, as DNA: TGTGCCAGCAGCCGAGGAGGGGCCTACGAGCAGTACTTC. It yields the protein CASSRGGAYEQYF.

The V call is TRBV29-1, the J call TRBJ1-5; D remains ambiguous. The CDR3 consists of 13 residues. Germline CDR1 SQVTM, CDR2 ANQGSEA. V shed 6 bases and J shed 1 base, with 10 bases lying between them. The CDR3, as DNA: TGCAGCGTCCGCCTAGGAAGCAATCAGCCCCAGCATTTT. Its protein product is CSVRLGSNQPQHF.

The chain uses TRBV4-1 and TRBJ2-7; unclear D gene. CDR3 length: 16 amino acids. The V and J ends lost 4 bases and 4 bases respectively, with 20 bases between them. Germline V gene sequence: CDR1 MGHRA, CDR2 YSYEKL. CDR3 sequence: CASSPRLTRAAYEQYV. The CDR3 bases are TGCGCCAGCAGCCCTCGACTGACTCGTGCCGCATACGAGCAGTACGTC.

CDR3 coding DNA: TGTGCCAGCAGCCTCGGGGGGACTAGCGGCTACGAGCAGTACTTC. Encoded protein: CASSLGGTSGYEQYF. The chain joins TRBV5-6 to TRBJ2-7, with 11 bases that match TRBD2. The CDR3 is 15 amino acids. After removal of 4 bases from V and 3 bases from J, the junction contained 6 bases not matched to a gene. The germline V gene has CDR1 SGHDT and CDR2 YYEEEE. The full variable domain, with the rest looked up from reference TRBV5-6 and TRBJ2-7, is DAGVTQSPTHLIKTRGQQVTLRCSPKSGHDTVSWYQQALGQGPQFIFQYYEEEERQRGNFPDRFSGHQFPNYSSELNVNALLLGDSALYLCASSLGGTSGYEQYFGPGTRLTVT.

The chain combines TRBV29-1 with TRBJ1-2; D might be TRBD1 (6 bases). Germline V gives CDR1 SQVTM, CDR2 ANQGSEA. Trimming left V 5 bases short and J 3 bases short, with 19 bases between. This CDR3 region has 15 residues. This chain's CDR3 is CSVSQGPLIDYGYTF. CDR3 DNA: TGCAGCGTTTCACAGGGACCCTTAATTGACTATGGCTACACCTTC. The entire variable domain, with the rest obtained from reference TRBV29-1 and TRBJ1-2, is as follows: SAVISQKPSRDICQRGTSLTIQCQVDSQVTMMFWYRQQPGQSLTLIATANQGSEATYESGFVIDKFPISRPNLTFSTLTVSNMSPEDSSIYLCSVSQGPLIDYGYTFGSGTRLTVV.

With respect to this clone: The same CDR3 can be traced to other DNA sequences in this sample. The chain is built from TRBV30 and TRBJ2-2; D gene uncertain. This CDR3 spans 12 amino acids. V was cut by 3 bases and J by 4 bases, with 6 bases left in between. The germline V gene encodes CDR1 GTSNPN and CDR2 SVGIG (reference sequence). The CDR3 spells CAWSVITGELFF. For the CDR3, the DNA is TGTGCCTGGAGCGTAATCACCGGGGAGCTGTTTTTT. Full variable domain (rest looked up from reference TRBV30 and TRBJ2-2): SQTIHQWPATLVQPVGSPLSLECTVEGTSNPNLYWYRQAAGRGLQLLFYSVGIGQISSEVPQNLSASRPQDRQFILSSKKLLLSDSGFYLCAWSVITGELFFGEGSRLTVL.

In its sample, this clone was seen a few times. The rearrangement uses TRBV21-1 and TRBJ1-5; TRBD1, the table's D call, was not compared with the DNA. TRBV21-1 is noted as a pseudogene. The length of the CDR3 is 12 residues. This CDR3 reads CANDRGNQPQHF. CDR3 DNA: TGTGCCAACGACAGAGGCAATCAGCCCCAGCATTTT.

This chain links TRBV6-5 with TRBJ2-5; 11 bases align to TRBD2. Germline CDR1 is MNHEY and CDR2 is SVGAGI. J was trimmed by 4 bases and V by 1 base; bases with no gene match: 5. The CDR3 extends over 16 amino acids. The CDR3 region is CASSYFPSGRSETQYF. DNA of the CDR3: TGTGCCAGCAGTTACTTCCCTAGCGGGAGGTCAGAGACCCAGTACTTC.

CDR3 protein: CASSSLASGSYNEQFF. DNA of the CDR3: TGTGCCAGCAGTTCCCTGGCTAGCGGCTCCTACAATGAGCAGTTCTTC. The chain has TRBV27 and TRBJ2-1; 7 bases agree with TRBD2. The CDR3 runs to 16 residues. The germline V gene encodes CDR1 MNHEY and CDR2 SMNVEV (reference sequence). After removal of 4 bases from V and 0 bases from J, the junction contained 6 bases not matched to a gene.

The chain uses TRBV5-1 and TRBJ2-1, with TRBD1 identical over 10 bases. The germline CDR1 and CDR2 sequences are SGHRS and YFSETQ. The CDR3 sequence is 15 residues long. J was trimmed by 4 bases and V by 3 bases; bases with no gene match: 4. CDR3 protein: CASSSDRGRYNEQFF. CDR3 bases: TGCGCCAGCAGCTCGGACAGGGGGAGATACAATGAGCAGTTCTTC.

The V call is TRBV9, the J call TRBJ2-3, with D possibly matching TRBD2 (5 bases). The germline V gene encodes CDR1 SGDLS and CDR2 YYNGEE. CDR3 length equals 16 residues. V was cut by 4 bases and J by 3 bases, with 18 bases left in between. CDR3 DNA sequence: TGTGCCAGCAGCCCGACATGGACTGGACGTACAGATACGCAGTATTTT. Translated, it gives CASSPTWTGRTDTQYF. The full variable domain, in which reference TRBV9 and TRBJ2-3 provide the parts outside the CDR3, is DSGVTQTPKHLITATGQRVTLRCSPRSGDLSVYWYQQSLDQGLQFLIQYYNGEERAKGNILERFSAQQFPDLHSELNLSSLELGDSALYFCASSPTWTGRTDTQYFGPGTRLTVL.

The chain couples TRBV7-9 to TRBJ2-2; maybe TRBD2 (6 bases). Germline V gene data show CDR1 as SEHNR and CDR2 as FQNEAQ (reference sequence). CDR3 length equals 16 residues. Trimming removed 4 bases at V and 0 bases at J, with 12 bases between. CDR3 sequence reads: CASSWEESANTGELFF. CDR3 nucleotides: TGTGCCAGCAGCTGGGAGGAGTCCGCGAACACCGGGGAGCTGTTTTTT.

Ten or more counts support this clone. V and J are TRBV5-1 and TRBJ2-7; the match to TRBD1 covers 10 bases. This CDR3 has 14 residues. Germline CDR1 is SGHRS and CDR2 is YFSETQ. Trimming at V came to 4 bases and at J to 6 bases, leaving 7 bases not matched to a gene. The CDR3 sequence: CASSATGTGAEQYF. The DNA of the CDR3 is TGCGCCAGCAGCGCTACCGGGACAGGGGCCGAGCAGTACTTC. Based on the CDR3 plus reference TRBV5-1 and TRBJ2-7, the full variable domain is KAGVTQTPRYLIKTRGQQVTLSCSPISGHRSVSWYQQTPGQGLQFLFEYFSETQRNKGNFPGRFSGRQFSNSRSEMNVSTLELGDSALYLCASSATGTGAEQYFGPGTRLTVT.

The chain recombines TRBV7-8 with TRBJ1-5; tentatively, D is TRBD1 (6 bases). CDR1 SGHVS and CDR2 FQNEAQ come from the germline V gene. This CDR3 is 14 amino acids long. The ends were cut back, 5 bases at V and 4 bases at J, with 12 bases in the middle. This CDR3 is CASSLRTVNQPQHF. CDR3 coding DNA: TGTGCCAGCAGCCTCCGGACAGTTAATCAGCCCCAGCATTTT.

The chain has TRBV7-9 and TRBJ1-1, with D tentatively TRBD1 (5 bases). V dropped 6 bases and J dropped 1 base, with 15 bases sitting between them. The germline CDR1 and CDR2 sequences are SEHNR and FQNEAQ (reference sequence). This CDR3 contains 15 residues. DNA for the CDR3: TGTGCCAGCAGTCCGGGAGGGACCCCGAACACTGAAGCTTTCTTT. Translating gives CASSPGGTPNTEAFF. Drawing the rest from reference TRBV7-9 and TRBJ1-1, the complete variable domain is DTGVSQNPRHKITKRGQNVTFRCDPISEHNRLYWYRQTLGQGPEFLTYFQNEAQLEKSRLLSDRFSAERPKGSFSTLEIQRTEQGDSAMYLCASSPGGTPNTEAFFGQGTRLTVV.

This clone was detected a few times. CDR3: CASRKPGQGAPLNYGYTF. DNA for the CDR3: TGTGCCAGCAGAAAGCCGGGACAGGGGGCGCCCCTCAACTATGGCTACACCTTC. The J gene is TRBJ1-2, the V gene TRBV28, with TRBD1 identical over 12 bases. CDR1 is MDHEN and CDR2 is SYDVKM in the germline V gene. Trimming took 6 bases from V and 2 from J; bases not matched to a gene: 13. This CDR3 is built from 18 residues.

The chain links TRBV7-2 to TRBJ1-6; no clear D. Trimming removed 3 bases at V and 6 bases at J, with 12 bases between. Germline V CDR1 and CDR2: SGHTA, FQGNSA. The CDR3 contains 15 residues. DNA for the CDR3: TGTGCCAGCAGCTTTTCACAGAGCTCTAATTCACCCCTCCACTTT. Residues: CASSFSQSSNSPLHF.

This clone appeared once. The chain uses TRBV27 and TRBJ2-4; 9 positions agree with TRBD1. J lost 2 bases, V lost 5 bases, and 7 bases had no gene match. CDR1 is MNHEY and CDR2 is SMNVEV in the germline V gene (reference sequence). The CDR3 contains 16 residues. The DNA for the CDR3 is TGTGCCAGCAGTCCGGGACAGGGAAGAACCAAAAACATTCAGTACTTC. Its protein is CASSPGQGRTKNIQYF.

The chain uses TRBV29-1 and TRBJ2-1; a possible D gene is TRBD1 (5 bases). Germline loops: CDR1 SQVTM, CDR2 ANQGSEA. This CDR3 has 15 residues. V lost 7 bases, J lost 4 bases, and 20 bases lay in between. CDR3 loop: CSAGVKGRVYNEQFF. The DNA of the CDR3 is TGCAGCGCGGGTGTCAAGGGGCGCGTTTACAATGAGCAGTTCTTC.

This clone has only one observation. The sample carries other DNA sequences with the same CDR3. The rearrangement uses TRBV19 and TRBJ1-5; 7 bases are shared with TRBD1. The length of the CDR3 is 14 residues. V lost 9 bases and J lost 1; bases outside the gene matches: 6. CDR1 is LNHDA, CDR2 SQIVND, per germline (reference sequence). The CDR3 loop reads CASSGQDSNQPQHF. The DNA for the CDR3 is TGTGCCAGCAGCGGACAGGACAGCAATCAGCCCCAGCATTTT.

V is TRBV20-1 and J is TRBJ2-3; D is undetermined. Germline V CDR1 and CDR2: DFQATT, SNEGSKA (reference sequence). Trimming removed 8 bases from V and 2 bases from J, with 8 bases in between. The CDR3 extends over 11 amino acids. As DNA, the CDR3 is TGCAGTACTGGGCCCACAGATACGCAGTATTTT. Encoded protein: CSTGPTDTQYF.